What follows describes a single TCR beta chain. The data are from a study of blood T cell repertoires in COVID-19. Study at large: COVID-19 samples, acute and convalescent, were from the United States, Italy and Spain. Nucleic acid was either cDNA or gDNA, and it came from T cells, B-cell-depleted T cells, or PBMCs.

Losses at the gene ends were 8 bases for V and 5 bases for J; bases not matched to a gene: 7. The V gene's germline CDR1 is LNHDA and CDR2 SQIVND (reference sequence). The CDR3 totals 14 residues. In the source study's methods: Nucleated cell number was recorded as an estimate derived from reference gene primer amplification. This table comes from immunoSEQ multiplex PCR, and its TCRdb copy is limited to in-frame clones, with some not included. That table gives V, J and clone size, and the DNA gave D and trimming. This sample has fewer than 20,000 clones; 80% to 90% occur once, and the top ten carry 7.5% to 9%.

The receptor was isolated from a human donor in a cohort sampled during active COVID-19. The donor label of this sample is uncertain. The chain recombines TRBV19 with TRBJ1-5, with 9 nucleotides matching TRBD1. The sequenced sample was peripheral blood. The CDR3, as DNA: TGTGCCAGTTCCTCGGGACAGGGCCATCAGCCCCAGCATTTT. It yields the protein CASSSGQGHQPQHF. The entire variable domain, with the rest obtained from reference TRBV19 and TRBJ1-5, is as follows: DGGITQSPKYLFRKEGQNVTLSCEQNLNHDAMYWYRQDPGQGLRLIYYSQIVNDFQKGDIAEGYSVSREKKESFPLTVTSAQKNPTAFYLCASSSGQGHQPQHFGDGTRLSIL.